Included here is one TCR beta chain sequence, with context. Its antigen is unknown. Base-call qualities are not available, and no considerably larger clone is one nucleotide away. The source of the sample is a study of T cell responses to AZD1222 COVID-19 vaccine (dated by TCRdb to 2020 to 2023). A note on the overall study: AZD1222 recipients with second doses at about 4 weeks or about 12 weeks were pooled, because spike-specific TCR depth and breadth did not differ between schedules. Trial participants were enrolled by age into subgroups of 18-55, 56-69 and 70-plus years, and around 150, 28 and 57 TCR-sequenced participants, respectively, were included in these subgroups. A total of 233 trial participants underwent TCR sequencing, of whom 200 to 220 received two doses of AZD1222 and some 26 received two doses of the MenACWY control vaccine. Broad study findings and their caveats: Because no samples from the day 14 peak response were available, repertoires could be characterized only after the peak T cell response. Conclusions about previously exposed vaccinees are limited because only a handful of AZD1222 recipients were SARS-CoV-2 seropositive at baseline. Reportedly, close to half of the unique spike-specific TCRs recognized epitopes lying outside the regions that are mutated in the B.1.351 and B.1.1.7 variants. Vaccine-associated CD4 TCRs spanned the whole spike protein, with dominant responses in regions 160-218 and 743-854. In the small 56-69-year group, the increase in depth fell short of significance, most likely because of low power. Participants were mostly white British and included more females than males, and it was suggested by the authors that clonal diversity may have been underestimated. A significant rise in spike-specific TCR breadth and depth was observed after two AZD1222 doses relative to day 0 and relative to MenACWY recipients.

CDR1 and CDR2, per the germline V gene, are SGHDT and YYEEEE. Trimming removed 4 bases from V and 7 bases from J; the gene matches leave 15 bases unexplained. From its cysteine to its phenylalanine, the CDR3 spans 16 amino acids. Kept here is only the CDR3 DNA, which spans 48 bases and is read in frame from base 1. The CDR3 regions of human TCRbeta chains were subjected to immunosequencing. On the study's bioinformatics: Repertoire TCRs were checked for matches against a reference library of SARS-CoV-2-specific TCRs that had been generated using the MIRA antigen-specificity platform. Breadth meant the fraction of unique TCRs that were SARS-CoV-2-associated, whereas depth meant the fraction of total T cells that were SARS-CoV-2-associated. Using the MIRA data, each spike-specific TCR was mapped to the spike region that the TCR reacts to and placed in a CD4 or CD8 class. Log10-transformed breadth and depth values were compared by one-way ANOVA with Sidak's multiple comparisons tests. As stored in TCRdb, this immuneACCESS dataset retains in-frame rearrangements with V and J assigned. A fraction of the clones does not appear; measured against another copy, unresolved V genes explain less than half of the discrepancy, and the remainder lacks a known reason. Clone size and V and J calls were adopted from that table, with D and trimming inferred from the DNA. The sample table records 120,000 or so clones; about 85% of these occur just once. The ten largest account for 2.5% to 3.5% of the sample.

What this sample's time point label stands for: baseline before first vaccination. Samples from vaccinated people were obtained from the UK trials COV001 and COV002, which included a single-blind randomized controlled phase 2/3 trial of AZD1222 (ChAdOx1 nCoV-19) in healthy adults. For TCRbeta chain sequencing, PBMC samples were collected from trial participants at day 0 and at day 28 after the second dose. This receptor chain uses TRBV5-6 and TRBJ2-7; 9 junctional bases match TRBD1. The sequence was collected from an adult in good health. The source material was peripheral blood, sampled on day 0 of AZD1222 vaccination. The sequenced DNA is TGTGCCAGCAGCGACCAGGCGGGGACAGGGACGGTGGAGCAGTACTTC. Its translation is CASSDQAGTGTVEQYF. With the portions outside the CDR3 filled from the reference TRBV5-6 and TRBJ2-7 genes, the complete variable region becomes DAGVTQSPTHLIKTRGQQVTLRCSPKSGHDTVSWYQQALGQGPQFIFQYYEEEERQRGNFPDRFSGHQFPNYSSELNVNALLLGDSALYLCASSDQAGTGTVEQYFGPGTRLTVT.